The 22 T cell receptor beta chains below all came from one sample that was sequenced in a study of beta chain features in type 1 diabetes. General study results and limits: Patients with Type 1 diabetes showed moderately but significantly shorter TCRB CDR3s in all four CD4+ subsets.

The entirety of the isolated RNA underwent reverse transcription, so expressed TCRB transcripts were sequenced. Assay used: immunoSEQ multiplex PCR; TCRdb lists only in-frame clones, some missing. The data show more than 55,000 clones, with about 47% seen just once and around 2.6% held by the top ten. These receptors have no identified antigens. The source material was Tregs from blood. Receptor source: a woman aged 40 to 50 with type 1 diabetes.

This clone was observed a handful of times. This rearrangement joins TRBV28 to TRBJ2-4, with D possibly being TRBD2 (5 bases). The CDR3 loop spans 14 amino acids. Germline lookup yields CDR1 MDHEN and CDR2 SYDVKM. Trimming shortened V by 5 bases and J by 8 bases, and 16 bases separated the two germline ends. CDR3 sequence reads: CASSPIDAGDIQYF. CDR3 in DNA: TGTGCCAGCAGTCCCATAGATGCCGGGGACATTCAGTACTTC.

Here the CDR3 DNA reads TGTGCCAGCAGTCGACAGGGGCAAGCCTATGGCTACACCTTC. Amino acids: CASSRQGQAYGYTF. The chain uses TRBV4-2 and TRBJ1-2; TRBD1 matches at 8 bases. V lost 6 bases, J lost 4 bases, and 7 bases stayed unmatched. The CDR3 is made up of 14 amino acids. Germline assignment: CDR1 LGHNA and CDR2 YNFKEQ.

This sequence joins TRBV7-3 and TRBJ2-7; a weak D match, TRBD1 (6 bases). Germline CDR1 is SGHTA and CDR2 is FQGTGA. Trimming stripped 3 bases from V and 3 bases from J, with 15 bases between. The CDR3 extends over 15 amino acids. The DNA of the CDR3 is TGTGCCAGCAGCTTGGACGAGTCAGGGGTCTACGAGCAGTACTTC. Translated, it gives CASSLDESGVYEQYF.

The CDR3 nucleotides are TGTGCCAGCAGCCAAGATCTCAGCGGGCGCACAGATACGCAGTATTTT. It is translated as CASSQDLSGRTDTQYF. The rearrangement links TRBV14 to TRBJ2-3, with D possibly TRBD2 on 6 matching bases. Germline-derived CDR1 and CDR2 are SGHDN and FVKESK. The CDR3 length is 16 residues. The V end was cut by 0 bases, the J end by 1 base, with 11 bases between.

The rearrangement links TRBV19 to TRBJ2-7, with 7 positions matching TRBD1. Germline CDR1 is LNHDA and CDR2 is SQIVND (reference sequence). V gave up 4 bases and J gave up 3 bases; unmatched junction bases: 6. The length of the CDR3 is 14 residues. CDR3: CASSRPDRVYEQYF. In nucleotides, the CDR3 is TGTGCCAGTAGTAGACCCGACAGGGTCTACGAGCAGTACTTC.

The V gene is TRBV7-2, the J gene TRBJ1-5; D possibly corresponds to TRBD1 (5 bases). Trimming stripped 5 bases from V and 8 bases from J, with 16 bases between. The length of the CDR3 is 14 residues. The germline CDR1 and CDR2 sequences are SGHTA and FQGNSA. CDR3 nucleotides: TGTGCCAGCAGCCCCACACCAAGCAGGGAGCCCCAGCATTTT. Protein product: CASSPTPSREPQHF.

The CDR3 loop reads CASSLVFTGDTGELFF. The CDR3 nucleotides are TGTGCCAGCAGCTTAGTCTTTACGGGGGACACCGGGGAGCTGTTTTTT. This chain links TRBV7-2 with TRBJ2-2, with D maybe TRBD2 (6 bases). Trimming cost V 1 base and J 3 bases, with 12 bases left between them. The CDR3 is 16 amino acids. Germline V CDR1 and CDR2: SGHTA, FQGNSA.

This chain joins TRBV10-3 and TRBJ2-5; D gene unclear. The V and J ends lost 1 base and 1 base respectively, with 7 bases between them. Germline CDR1 is ENHRY and CDR2 is SYGVKD. This CDR3 contains 14 residues. Here the CDR3 DNA reads TGTGCCATCAGTGAGTTGAGAGTCCAAGAGACCCAGTACTTC. Amino acids: CAISELRVQETQYF.

DNA for the CDR3: TGTGCCACCCTGAGGGGGATGAACACTGAAGCTTTCTTT. It yields the protein CATLRGMNTEAFF. The V gene is TRBV28, the J gene TRBJ1-1, with D tentatively TRBD1 (6 bases). Per the germline V gene, CDR1 is MDHEN and CDR2 is SYDVKM. The CDR3 is made up of 13 amino acids. With 10 bases removed from V and 0 bases from J, the gap between germline ends came to 12 bases.

The sample holds a few counts of this clone. V gene TRBV2 combines with J gene TRBJ2-1; tentative D call: TRBD2 (6 bases). Germline V gene sequence: CDR1 SNHLY, CDR2 FYNNEI. CDR3 length equals 15 residues. V shed 7 bases and J shed 9 bases, with 22 bases lying between them. CDR3 loop: CASTGSLTGAGEQFF. In DNA, the CDR3 is TGTGCCAGCACAGGGAGCTTGACGGGAGCAGGTGAGCAGTTCTTC.

V is TRBV5-1 and J is TRBJ2-2; possibly TRBD1 for D (5 bases). Germline V lookup: CDR1 SGHRS, CDR2 YFSETQ. The CDR3 contains 13 residues. Trimming stripped 0 bases from V and 6 bases from J, with 6 bases between. CDR3 region: CASSLVGPGELFF. The DNA of the CDR3 is TGCGCCAGCAGCTTGGTGGGGCCCGGGGAGCTGTTTTTT.

The V call is TRBV29-1, the J call TRBJ1-3; D remains ambiguous. The V end lost 7 bases, the J end lost 3 bases, and 7 bases lay between the germline ends. Germline loops: CDR1 SQVTM, CDR2 ANQGSEA. The CDR3 contains 11 residues. The chain's CDR3 is CSGRVGNTIYF. CDR3 coding DNA: TGCAGCGGAAGAGTTGGAAACACCATATATTTT.

J is TRBJ2-1 and V is TRBV10-3; tentative D call: TRBD1 (5 bases). CDR1 and CDR2 (germline): ENHRY, SYGVKD. Trimming removed 8 bases from V and 7 bases from J, with 9 bases in between. This CDR3 spans 11 amino acids. CDR3 DNA sequence: TGTGCCATCCAGAAGGGGAATGAGCAGTTCTTC. Amino acid sequence: CAIQKGNEQFF.

The gene calls are TRBV6-1 and TRBJ1-1, with D maybe TRBD1 (5 bases). Germline CDR1 is MNHNS and CDR2 is SASEGT. This CDR3 region has 14 residues. The germline V and J ends were trimmed by 9 bases and 2 bases, with 16 bases remaining between them. The CDR3 DNA sequence: TGTGCCAGGACGGTAGACAGATCCAACACTGAAGCTTTCTTT. Amino acids: CARTVDRSNTEAFF.

The CDR3 sequence: CASSLGNPGEYEQYF. As DNA, the CDR3 is TGCGCCAGCAGCTTGGGGAATCCCGGGGAGTACGAGCAGTACTTC. The J gene is TRBJ2-7, the V gene TRBV5-1; D perhaps matches TRBD2 (5 bases). Germline loops: CDR1 SGHRS, CDR2 YFSETQ. The CDR3 contains 15 residues. V shed 0 bases and J shed 4 bases, with 14 bases lying between them.

The V call is TRBV6-5, the J call TRBJ2-6, with D possibly TRBD2 on 7 matching bases. The germline V gene encodes CDR1 MNHEY and CDR2 SVGAGI. The V end was cut by 6 bases, the J end by 2 bases, with 11 bases between. The CDR3 extends over 15 amino acids. CDR3 nucleotide sequence: TGTGCCAGCAGCCCCGGGGGGCCTGGGGCCAACGTCCTGACTTTC. Residues: CASSPGGPGANVLTF.

The chain links TRBV18 to TRBJ2-1; the match to TRBD2 covers 10 bases. The V and J ends lost 6 bases and 6 bases, in that order; junction bases with no gene match: 11. Germline lookup yields CDR1 KGHSH and CDR2 LQKENI. The CDR3 is 16 amino acids. CDR3 loop: CASSLGSGGAINEQFF. DNA for the CDR3: TGTGCCAGCTCCCTAGGCAGCGGGGGGGCCATCAATGAGCAGTTCTTC.

The chain recombines TRBV18 with TRBJ1-2; D ambiguous. Germline V CDR1 and CDR2: KGHSH, LQKENI. V was shortened by 3 bases and J by 6 bases, with 14 bases between the two germline ends. CDR3 length: 14 residues. CDR3 nucleotides: TGTGCCAGCTCACCGGGGAGGCAGCTCCATGGCTACACCTTC. Translation gives CASSPGRQLHGYTF.

This sequence joins TRBV5-6 and TRBJ2-7; maybe TRBD1 (6 bases). In germline, CDR1 is SGHDT, CDR2 YYEEEE. The CDR3 is 14 amino acids. V shed 0 bases and J shed 3 bases, with 10 bases lying between them. CDR3 in DNA: TGTGCCAGCAGCTTGGAGGACAGAGACTACGAGCAGTACTTC. Its protein product is CASSLEDRDYEQYF.

The chain carries TRBV6-5 and TRBJ1-6, with a possible D match to TRBD1 (6 bases). V lost 3 bases and J lost 7, with 13 bases in between. The CDR3 has 15 amino acids. Germline V gene lookup returns CDR1 MNHEY and CDR2 SVGAGI. The CDR3 protein is CASSYGDRRNSPLHF. In DNA form, the CDR3 reads TGTGCCAGCAGTTATGGAGACAGGAGAAATTCACCCCTCCACTTT.

This clone was detected once. V is TRBV15 and J is TRBJ2-3; TRBD1 agrees at 12 bases. V lost 8 bases and J lost 3; bases outside the gene matches: 12. There are 17 residues in the CDR3. Germline loops: CDR1 LNHNV, CDR2 YYDKDF (reference sequence). CDR3 residues: CATHGWDRGQRTDTQYF. CDR3 sequence (DNA): TGTGCCACCCATGGGTGGGACAGGGGGCAAAGAACAGATACGCAGTATTTT.

The chain couples TRBV28 to TRBJ2-5, with a possible D match to TRBD1 (6 bases). The J call could be wrong; TRBJ2-7 is a better fit for the DNA end. Germline CDR1 is MDHEN and CDR2 is SYDVKM. This CDR3 region has 13 residues. DNA for the CDR3: TGTGCCAGCAGTTCCACAGGGAACTACGAGCAGTACTTC. As protein: CASSSTGNYEQYF.